The text below deals with one T cell receptor (beta chain). The antigen is unknown. For TCR beta, cDNA was produced by 5'RACE template switching with UMIs. TCRdb re-called the 5' RACE reads and gives one entry per CDR3 protein, without DNA. The data show 550,000 to 600,000 distinct CDR3 sequences, and the top ten clones hold about 3.6%. This sample stems from a study of T cells expressing NK-cell markers. The study's findings and limits: Clarity on HCMV specificity was lacking for the expanded NKG2C+ T cell clones.

The sequencing sample was made of blood T cells: a sorted CD56 or NKG2C T cell subset, CD4+ or CD8+ T cells, or bulk PBMC T cells (not recorded which). The source is a man between 18 and 35 years old in good health.

The chain's CDR3 is CASKGLAGPYNEQFF. This chain uses TRBV2 with TRBJ2-1; without DNA, the TCRdb call of TRBD2 cannot be checked. Germline-derived CDR1 and CDR2 are SNHLY and FYNNEI. The CDR3 is 15 residues long.